Ten or more counts support the clone carrying this T cell receptor beta chain. What it binds is not known. The data were taken from a study of T cell repertoires in cytomegalovirus infection. On the study more broadly: Public TCR beta signatures marked donors with CMV infection and the matching HLA. Points from the study as a whole: Cumulative frequency of public TCR beta families picked out carriers of CMV plus the relevant HLA. Across the ex vivo response, the dominant clonotypes were HLA-C-restricted CMV-specific TCR beta clonotypes.

Germline values: CDR1 SGHVS, CDR2 FQNEAQ. This CDR3 contains 13 residues. TCRdb called the reads again in MiXCR, with one record for every CDR3 protein. The data show more than 400,000 distinct CDR3 sequences, with approximately 25% seen just once and about 13% held by the top ten. The sequence was collected from a human donor in good health (CMV status not recorded). Some clones in this sample may be carry-over from other donors' samples. Sequenced sample: PBMCs. The genes are TRBV7-8 and TRBJ2-3; 7 bases agree with TRBD2. CDR3 loop: CAALARGSDTQYF. For the CDR3, the DNA is TGTGCAGCCCTCGCGCGGGGGTCAGATACGCAGTATTTT. Based on the CDR3 plus reference TRBV7-8 and TRBJ2-3, the full variable domain is GAGVSQSPRYKVAKRGQDVALRCDPISGHVSLFWYQQALGQGPEFLTYFQNEAQLDKSGLPSDRFFAERPEGSVSTLKIQRTQQEDSAVYLCAALARGSDTQYFGPGTRLTVL.